Included here is one T cell receptor beta chain sequence, with context. CDR3 length: 16 amino acids. The V and J ends lost 5 bases and 8 bases, in that order; junction bases with no gene match: 16. Germline CDR1 is MGHDK and CDR2 is SYGVNS. The data belong to a study of blood T cell repertoires in COVID-19. Study at large: Italy, Spain and the United States were the sources of the convalescent and acute COVID-19 samples.

The data were produced by immunoSEQ multiplex PCR, yet TCRdb's version contains in-frame clones alone and is incomplete. The sample yields tens of thousands of clones, 75% to 90% seen once. Sequencing input: peripheral blood. The genes are TRBV25-1 and TRBJ1-2, with TRBD1 identical over 8 bases. The sequence was collected from a man over 45 with active COVID-19. CDR3 loop: CASSRDNRGRPWGYTF. DNA of the CDR3: TGTGCCAGCAGTCGTGATAACAGGGGGAGGCCTTGGGGCTACACCTTC.